This T cell receptor beta chain was captured in a study of blood T cell repertoires in COVID-19. Across the study: The analysed material was cDNA or gDNA that came from T cells, B-cell-depleted T cells, or PBMCs.

This CDR3 has 16 residues. V dropped 4 bases and J dropped 6 bases, with 19 bases sitting between them. Germline CDR1 is SGHDT and CDR2 is YYEEEE. In its sample, this clone was seen once. Assay used: immunoSEQ multiplex PCR; TCRdb lists only in-frame clones, some missing. The sample lists some 100,000 clones; around four fifths were seen once. The sequenced sample was peripheral blood. V gene TRBV5-6 combines with J gene TRBJ2-2, with a tentative D call TRBD1 (10 bases). The source of this sequence is a man in his 70s with active or convalescent COVID-19. CDR3: CASSLAGQGKSGELFF. As DNA, the CDR3 is TGTGCCAGCAGCCTAGCGGGACAGGGGAAATCCGGGGAGCTGTTTTTT. Variable domain in full (rest from reference TRBV5-6 and TRBJ2-2): DAGVTQSPTHLIKTRGQQVTLRCSPKSGHDTVSWYQQALGQGPQFIFQYYEEEERQRGNFPDRFSGHQFPNYSSELNVNALLLGDSALYLCASSLAGQGKSGELFFGEGSRLTVL.